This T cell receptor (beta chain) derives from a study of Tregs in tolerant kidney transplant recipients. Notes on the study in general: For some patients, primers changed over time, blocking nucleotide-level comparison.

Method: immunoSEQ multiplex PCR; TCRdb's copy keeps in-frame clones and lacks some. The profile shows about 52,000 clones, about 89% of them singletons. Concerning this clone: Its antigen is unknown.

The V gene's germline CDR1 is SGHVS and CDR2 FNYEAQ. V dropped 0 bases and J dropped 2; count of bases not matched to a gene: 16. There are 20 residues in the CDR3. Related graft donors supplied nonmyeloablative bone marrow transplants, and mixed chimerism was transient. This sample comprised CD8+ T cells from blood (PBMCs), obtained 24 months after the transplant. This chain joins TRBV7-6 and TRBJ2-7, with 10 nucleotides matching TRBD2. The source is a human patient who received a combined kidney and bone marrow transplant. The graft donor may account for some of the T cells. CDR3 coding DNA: TGTGCCAGCAGCTTAGCTGCCGGGACTAGCGACACAGCGGGACCCTACGAGCAGTACTTC. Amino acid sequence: CASSLAAGTSDTAGPYEQYF.